This is a list of T cell receptor beta chains from one sample in a study of follicular helper T cells after annual influenza vaccination. Here immunoSEQ multiplex PCR was the method, and the copy in TCRdb shows in-frame clones only, minus some. The data show about 11,000 clones, roughly four fifths seen once. The sample in question was CXCR5- memory CD4+ T cells sorted from blood, obtained 6 weeks after influenza vaccination. The receptors shown here come from an adult who received the influenza vaccine. Both conserved end residues are part of each CDR3.

V: TRBV18
CDR3: CASSSRDFYTGELFF

V: TRBV10-3
CDR3: CAISESGANNEQFF

V: TRBV6-5
CDR3: CASSRTGAQYGYTF

V: TRBV6-1
CDR3: CASSGPGQGTKQYF

V: TRBV5-1
CDR3: CASSPGGGGYTF

V: TRBV29-1
CDR3: CSVEGTVDTEAFF

V: TRBV27
CDR3: CASSLTGANSYEQYF

V: TRBV15
CDR3: CATSFGTSGNTIYF

V: TRBV4-3
CDR3: CASSQTSGGRDTQYF

V: TRBV7-2
CDR3: CASSRTANTGELFF

V: TRBV5-1
CDR3: CASSLAERQPNTEAFF

V: TRBV6-4
CDR3: CASSDRYSSGYTF

V: TRBV29-1
CDR3: CSVWRNEKLFF

V: TRBV11-2
CDR3: CASSLSPGLPYEQYF

V: TRBV18
CDR3: CASSPTTGVGGTEAFF

V: TRBV5-4
CDR3: CASSSDRYTQYF

V: TRBV7-2
CDR3: CASSPAGTDTQYF

V: TRBV5-1
CDR3: CASSRSSRTDEEQYF

V: TRBV4-3
CDR3: CASSSQTGTNTGELFF

V: TRBV7-9
CDR3: CASSSRTGNNIQYF

V: TRBV6-5
CDR3: CASSVQSLSQPQHF

V: TRBV18
CDR3: CASSSPASGGQGTQYF

V: TRBV19
CDR3: CASSILWGSGNTIYF

V: TRBV11-2
CDR3: CASSPQTSGGTGELFF

V: TRBV10-3
CDR3: CAIRHSDSSYEQYF

V: TRBV28
CDR3: CASSQGASGNTIYF

V: TRBV2
CDR3: CASRRGLAGGHTQYF

V: TRBV6-1
CDR3: CASSGGTGASSNYGYTF

V: TRBV7-9
CDR3: CASSLVIGGDTIF

V: TRBV5-5
CDR3: CASSLSLVDRVNSPLHF

V: TRBV9
CDR3: CASSRQGVSNSPLHF

V: TRBV6-6
CDR3: CASSSRQGSNYGYTF

V: TRBV18
CDR3: CASSPRTLGGGESGELFF

V: TRBV11-3
CDR3: CASSFSTQNTEAFF

V: TRBV7-9
CDR3: CASSPDRVGAFF

V: TRBV5-6
CDR3: CASSRTRWVKDTQYF

V: TRBV5-1
CDR3: CASSFGDRAAGGDYTF

V: TRBV6-6
CDR3: CASSLGMYEKLFF

V: TRBV27
CDR3: CASSLSLGGLGNEQFF

V: TRBV5-1
CDR3: CASSSSTGPYNSPLHF

V: TRBV7-3
CDR3: CASSSLSRTEAFF

V: TRBV2
CDR3: CASSEPNQPQHF

V: TRBV19
CDR3: CASSSTGDSSYEQYF

V: TRBV7-2
CDR3: CASSLEVGPKNIQYF

V: TRBV7-8
CDR3: CASSLGVAGTQPQHF

V: TRBV7-8
CDR3: CASSLQGDTTGELFF

V: TRBV4-2
CDR3: CASSQGASGGAAKNIQYF

V: TRBV27
CDR3: CASRWAGTGGYEQYF

V: TRBV5-6
CDR3: CASSVRVVRAQETQYF

V: TRBV5-1
CDR3: CASSLRWFSGGSEQFF

V: TRBV7-9
CDR3: CASSTDRGDEKLFF

V: TRBV2
CDR3: CASSKQGNTGELFF

V: TRBV18
CDR3: CASSGTGRNIQYF

V: TRBV4-2
CDR3: CASSQGLTGGLVPASTDTQYF

V: TRBV11-3
CDR3: CASSLGGRVWDTQYF

V: TRBV18
CDR3: CASPYREQYF

V: TRBV2
CDR3: CASILDRGYEKLFF

V: TRBV25-1
CDR3: CASNPTGTFTEAFF

V: TRBV5-1
CDR3: CASSFPRGKGYTF